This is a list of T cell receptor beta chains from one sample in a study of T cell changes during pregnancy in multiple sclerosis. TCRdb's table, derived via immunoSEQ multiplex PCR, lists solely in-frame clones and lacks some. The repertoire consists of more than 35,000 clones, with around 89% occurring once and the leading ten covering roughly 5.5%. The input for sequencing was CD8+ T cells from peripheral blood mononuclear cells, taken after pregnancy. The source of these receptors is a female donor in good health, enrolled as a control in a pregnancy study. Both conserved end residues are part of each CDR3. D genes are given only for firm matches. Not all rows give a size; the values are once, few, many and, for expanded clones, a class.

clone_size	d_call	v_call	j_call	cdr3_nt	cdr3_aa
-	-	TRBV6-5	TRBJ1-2	TGTGCCAGCAGTTATTCGTCTAACTATGGCTACACCTTC	CASSYSSNYGYTF
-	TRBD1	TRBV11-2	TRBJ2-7	TGTGCCAGCAGCCATTGGACAGGGCCGGAGCAGTACTTC	CASSHWTGPEQYF
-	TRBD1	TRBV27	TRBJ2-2	TGTGCCAGCAGTGTAGGGACAGGGTGGTTGGGCGGGGAGCTGTTTTTT	CASSVGTGWLGGELFF
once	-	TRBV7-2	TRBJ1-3	TGTGCCAGCAGCTTGAACAGGGTAGATCCGACCTCTGGAAACACCATATATTTT	CASSLNRVDPTSGNTIYF
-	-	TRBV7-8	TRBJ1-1	TGTGCCAGCAGCTTATTGGGCCAGGGATCTGAAGCTTTCTTT	CASSLLGQGSEAFF
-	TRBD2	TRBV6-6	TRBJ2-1	TGTGCCAGCAGTTACGGACTAGCGGCGAATGAGCAGTTCTTC	CASSYGLAANEQFF
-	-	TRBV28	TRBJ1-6	TGTGCCAGCAGTTTACCCCAGGTCGGCAATTCACCCCTCCACTTT	CASSLPQVGNSPLHF
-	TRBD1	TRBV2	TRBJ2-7	TGTGCCAGCACCCCCTCGAGGAGGACAGGGCAATCCTACGAGCAGTACTTC	CASTPSRRTGQSYEQYF
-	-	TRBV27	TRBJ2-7	TGTGCCAGCAGGCCCCGATTGGACAGTACCTACGAGCAGTACTTC	CASRPRLDSTYEQYF
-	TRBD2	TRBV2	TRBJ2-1	TGTGCCAGCAGGGAAACTAGCGGGGGGCCACCCGGGGAGCAGTTCTTC	CASRETSGGPPGEQFF
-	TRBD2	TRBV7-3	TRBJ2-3	TGTGCCAGCAGCAGCGGGGGAAGCACAGATACGCAGTATTTT	CASSSGGSTDTQYF
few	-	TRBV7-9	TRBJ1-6	TGTGCCAGCAGCTCCGGACAGTGGAATTCACCCCTCCACTTT	CASSSGQWNSPLHF
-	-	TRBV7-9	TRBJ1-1	TGTGCCAGCAGCGATGACTACCGGTGGGCTGAAGCTTTCTTT	CASSDDYRWAEAFF